This T cell receptor beta chain comes out of a study of blood T cell repertoires in COVID-19 (dated by TCRdb to the early 2020s). With regard to the full study: Collaborator samples came from the United States, Italy and Spain and covered acute and convalescent phases of COVID-19. The material from the prospective study consisted of cDNA or gDNA derived from T cells, B-cell-depleted T cells, or PBMCs. The samples were drawn from the first 160 participants of the ongoing ImmuneRACE study and from some 1,300 subjects provided by 6 global collaborators. The dataset comprised deeply sampled blood TCRbeta repertoires from subjects exposed to, actively infected with, or recovered from COVID-19. The sample metadata nearly always contained a de-identified subject ID, COVID-19 status, age in years and sex. Where HLA class I and class II types were available, the types were taken from metadata supplied by the sample provider, not from assay-based typing. The repertoires were released in a freely available public database meant as a resource for research on the immune response to SARS-CoV-2. On the study overall, not on this receptor specifically: How much clinical and demographic metadata was included differed by source and by participant, and the metadata was provided uncurated.

TCRbeta CDR3 regions were amplified from genomic DNA by means of the immunoSEQ Assay, a bias-controlled multiplex PCR. The authors' pipeline ran thus. The number of nucleated cells in each sample was estimated by amplification of reference gene primers within the assay. To quantify the absolute abundance of each unique TCRbeta CDR3 rearrangement, sequence reads were collapsed and filtered. For each sample, productive Simpson clonality was calculated by taking the square root of Simpson's diversity index across productive rearrangements. TCRdb limited this immuneACCESS table to in-frame rearrangements with V and J called. A share of clones is missing; checked studies link under half to unresolved V genes, and the rest is unexplained. The V and J calls and clone size come from that table; D and trimming were worked out from the DNA. The sample has about 58,000 clones on record, around 84% of them singletons. Jointly, the top ten make up 7.4% of the sample.

Based on the germline V gene (reference sequence), the CDR1 and CDR2 sequences are SGHAT and FQDESV. The V and J ends are trimmed by 4 bases and 5 bases, leaving 11 bases between them. Its CDR3 holds 13 amino acids, cysteine through phenylalanine. Left in the record is the CDR3 DNA by itself, 39 bases read in frame from the first base. To note about this clone: There is no known antigen for this receptor. The input lacks base qualities; no much larger clone sits a single base away.

Whole blood was collected in K2EDTA tubes by collaborating institutions according to the institutions' own protocols. Collaborator samples were shipped for TCRbeta analysis as frozen whole blood, isolated PBMCs, or DNA extracted from either sample type. The sample taken for sequencing was peripheral blood. Rearrangement joined TRBV11-1 to TRBJ1-2, with no D gene named confidently. This TCR came from a human donor with active COVID-19. The donor label of this sample is uncertain. DNA sequence: TGTGCCAGCAGCTATACTGCCGATTATGGCTACACCTTC. Its product reads: CASSYTADYGYTF.